A single sample gave rise to the 27 T cell receptor beta chains below, sequenced in a study of T cells after yellow fever vaccination. TCRdb redid the calling of the 5' RACE reads with MiXCR, one entry per CDR3 protein. The top ten clones hold roughly 13% of a sample with just under 600,000 distinct CDR3 sequences, roughly 12% of them seen once. The sample here was PBMCs, taken on the day of the yellow fever booster vaccination. The receptor source for this set is a man younger than 45 who received the YFV17D yellow fever vaccine.

Turning to this clonotype: The germline gene is not matched at one end of the junction; a read error may be the cause. The chain is built from TRBV5-1 and TRBJ2-7; tentatively, D is TRBD2 (5 bases). CDR3 length: 12 amino acids. Germline CDR1 SGHRS, CDR2 YFSETQ. The DNA of the CDR3 is TGCGCCAGCAGCCCGGCGGCGGGCGAGTCAGTCTTC. As protein: CASSPAAGESVF.

This clonotype was found many times. The V and J genes are TRBV9 and TRBJ2-7, with D perhaps matching TRBD2 (5 bases). The CDR3 loop spans 16 amino acids. Trimming took 3 bases from V and 0 from J, leaving 16 bases between them. Germline V CDR1 and CDR2: SGDLS, YYNGEE. The CDR3 coding sequence is TGTGCCAGCAGCGCCGGCGGAGGCCCAAGCTCCTACGAGCAGTACTTC. Amino acid sequence: CASSAGGGPSSYEQYF.

This clonotype was recorded a few times. The genes are TRBV5-6 and TRBJ2-1; 10 bases are shared with TRBD2. J was trimmed by 8 bases and V by 3 bases; bases with no gene match: 20. This CDR3 has 19 residues. Germline CDR1 and CDR2: SGHDT and YYEEEE. In nucleotides, the CDR3 is TGTGCCAGCAGCTCGTGGAATGCTCGTAGCGGGAGGCGAGTCCATGAGCAGTTCTTC. Translation: CASSSWNARSGRRVHEQFF.

V and J are TRBV20-1 and TRBJ2-2; TRBD2 is a possible D gene (6 bases). Trimming removed 0 bases from V and 2 bases from J, with 16 bases in between. Germline CDR1 DFQATT, CDR2 SNEGSKA (reference sequence). The CDR3 runs to 17 residues. The CDR3 reads CSARDLLERANTGELFF. DNA of the CDR3: TGCAGTGCTAGAGATCTCTTGGAGCGGGCCAACACCGGGGAGCTGTTTTTT.

The chain has TRBV19 and TRBJ2-1; D tentatively fits TRBD1 or TRBD2 (5 bases each). The germline V and J ends were trimmed by 3 bases and 10 bases, with 10 bases remaining between them. CDR1 is LNHDA and CDR2 is SQIVND in the germline V gene (reference sequence). The CDR3 has 12 residues. The CDR3 loop is CASSIGTKEQFF. DNA of the CDR3: TGTGCCAGTAGTATTGGGACCAAAGAGCAGTTCTTC.

This clonotype appeared a few times. The CDR3 sequence: CASSLGAGTSLNEQFF. The CDR3, as DNA: TGTGCCAGCAGCTTAGGGGCAGGGACTAGCTTGAATGAGCAGTTCTTC. The rearrangement links TRBV11-3 to TRBJ2-1; 9 bases map to TRBD2. Germline V gives CDR1 SGHNT, CDR2 YENEEA. Trimming removed 1 base from V and 7 bases from J; junction bases left unmatched: 8. CDR3 length equals 16 residues. Based on the CDR3 plus reference TRBV11-3 and TRBJ2-1, the full variable domain is EAGVVQSPRYKIIEKKQPVAFWCNPISGHNTLYWYLQNLGQGPELLIRYENEEAVDDSQLPKDRFSAERLKGVDSTLKIQPAELGDSAVYLCASSLGAGTSLNEQFFGPGTRLTVL.

A few counts support this clonotype. This rearrangement joins TRBV5-4 to TRBJ2-7, with 8 nucleotides matching TRBD1. CDR1 and CDR2 (germline): SGHNT, YYREEE (reference sequence). J gave up 1 base and V 2 bases, and 5 bases lay outside the gene matches. The CDR3 sequence is 15 residues long. This CDR3 reads CASSLQGVRSYEQYF. The DNA for the CDR3 is TGTGCCAGCAGCTTACAGGGGGTGAGGTCCTACGAGCAGTACTTC.

The genes are TRBV5-1 and TRBJ2-7, with D perhaps matching TRBD1 (6 bases). CDR1 and CDR2 (germline): SGHRS, YFSETQ. Trimming left V 5 bases short and J 5 bases short, with 14 bases between. The CDR3 contains 13 residues. CDR3 nucleotide sequence: TGCGCCAGCAGTTGGCAGGGGAGAGACGAGCAGTACTTC. Encoded protein: CASSWQGRDEQYF.

This clonotype was seen a handful of times. The chain carries TRBV5-1 and TRBJ2-7; D assignment may be TRBD1 or TRBD2 (5 bases each). CDR3 length: 13 residues. Germline V gene sequence: CDR1 SGHRS, CDR2 YFSETQ. V lost 0 bases and J lost 6, with 10 bases in between. CDR3 in amino acids: CASSLARESEQYF. The CDR3 DNA is TGCGCCAGCAGCTTGGCCAGGGAGAGCGAGCAGTACTTC.

The chain combines TRBV12-3 or TRBV12-4 with TRBJ2-2; a weak D match, TRBD2 (6 bases). This CDR3 spans 17 amino acids. The ends were cut back, 5 bases at V and 7 bases at J, with 23 bases in the middle. The CDR3 loop is CASSLFRDSGYHGELFF. The CDR3 DNA sequence: TGTGCCAGCAGTCTCTTTCGGGACTCAGGGTATCACGGGGAGCTGTTTTTT.

This clonotype was detected a few times. The chain has TRBV7-9 and TRBJ2-5, with 9 positions matching TRBD1. The CDR3 totals 15 residues. CDR1 SEHNR and CDR2 FQNEAQ come from the germline V gene (reference sequence). V lost 3 bases, J lost 5 bases, and 7 bases stayed unmatched. CDR3 sequence: CASSFGQGYGETQYF. Written as DNA, the CDR3 is TGTGCCAGCAGCTTCGGACAGGGGTATGGGGAGACCCAGTACTTC.

The chain carries TRBV20-1 and TRBJ2-2; D is perhaps TRBD2 (6 bases). Trimming removed 3 bases from V and 1 base from J, with 9 bases in between. This CDR3 is 14 amino acids long. CDR1 and CDR2 (germline): DFQATT, SNEGSKA (reference sequence). CDR3 in amino acids: CSASGSGNTGELFF. For the CDR3, the DNA is TGCAGTGCTAGTGGTAGCGGGAACACCGGGGAGCTGTTTTTT.

The sample holds a few counts of this clonotype. This chain connects TRBV4-3 to TRBJ2-7, with unresolved D. V was clipped by 0 bases and J by 2 bases, with 11 bases between them. CDR3 length: 15 amino acids. The germline gives CDR1 LGHNA, CDR2 YSLEER. CDR3 nucleotide sequence: TGCGCCAGCAGCCAAGACGGCGGTCCCCCCTACGAGCAGTACTTC. It is translated as CASSQDGGPPYEQYF.

CDR3 loop: CASNLTAPNEQFF. The CDR3 nucleotides are TGTGCCAGCAACCTGACAGCCCCCAATGAGCAGTTCTTC. The rearrangement uses TRBV7-2 and TRBJ2-1, with TRBD1 as a possible D gene (5 bases). The V end was cut by 7 bases, the J end by 6 bases, with 13 bases between. Germline CDR1 reads SGHTA; CDR2 reads FQGNSA. CDR3 length: 13 residues.

This clonotype was detected many times. The chain has TRBV20-1 and TRBJ2-5; D possibly uses TRBD1 or TRBD2 (6 bases each). The DNA matches TRBJ2-3 better at its end, which makes the J call doubtful. CDR1 and CDR2 (germline): DFQATT, SNEGSKA (reference sequence). The CDR3 runs to 11 residues. This CDR3 reads CSASGGGTQYF. Written as DNA, the CDR3 is TGCAGTGCTAGCGGGGGCGGTACGCAGTATTTT.

The gene calls are TRBV7-2 and TRBJ2-7, with D possibly being TRBD1 (5 bases). Germline lookup yields CDR1 SGHTA and CDR2 FQGNSA. The CDR3 loop spans 13 amino acids. The V end lost 4 bases, the J end lost 3 bases, and 10 bases lay between the germline ends. The CDR3: CASSSVRGYEQYF. The CDR3 region has the DNA TGTGCCAGCAGCTCCGTAAGGGGCTACGAGCAGTACTTC.

The CDR3 coding sequence is TGTGCCAGCAGTTTTGACGGACCCTCTGGAAACACCATATATTTT. Translation gives CASSFDGPSGNTIYF. The chain has TRBV12-3 or TRBV12-4 and TRBJ1-3, with D hard to call. This CDR3 has 15 residues. V shed 3 bases and J shed 0 bases, with 9 bases lying between them.

This chain uses TRBV7-2 with TRBJ1-2; D is ambiguous. The CDR3 runs to 16 residues. The V end lost 2 bases, the J end lost 5 bases, and 18 bases lay between the germline ends. CDR1 and CDR2 (germline): SGHTA, FQGNSA. CDR3 sequence reads: CASSLHLRGADYGYTF. The CDR3 DNA reads TGTGCCAGCAGCTTACACCTCCGGGGTGCAGATTATGGCTACACCTTC.

This clonotype was detected only a few times. The chain couples TRBV5-4 to TRBJ2-5; unclear D gene. The CDR3 extends over 12 amino acids. Germline CDR1 is SGHNT and CDR2 is YYREEE (reference sequence). V was shortened by 3 bases and J by 5 bases, with 8 bases between the two germline ends. The CDR3 loop reads CASSYERETQYF. CDR3 coding DNA: TGTGCCAGCAGCTACGAGAGGGAGACCCAGTACTTC.

This sequence joins TRBV7-2 and TRBJ1-4; D gene unclear. Germline CDR1 SGHTA, CDR2 FQGNSA. The CDR3 has 13 amino acids. Trimming shortened V by 6 bases and J by 6 bases, and 11 bases separated the two germline ends. The CDR3 nucleotides are TGTGCCAGCAGTGGAGGGAGATATGAAAAACTGTTTTTT. Its translation is CASSGGRYEKLFF.

This chain connects TRBV5-1 to TRBJ2-7, with D perhaps matching TRBD1 (6 bases). Per the germline V gene, CDR1 is SGHRS and CDR2 is YFSETQ. This CDR3 has 15 amino acids. Trimming cost V 4 bases and J 2 bases, with 16 bases left between them. The CDR3 nucleotides are TGCGCCAGCAGCCCGGACAGTCTTGCGGCCTACGAGCAGTACTTC. Translated, it gives CASSPDSLAAYEQYF.

There are a few counts of this clonotype. The V gene is TRBV20-1, the J gene TRBJ2-3; 9 nucleotides line up with TRBD2. This CDR3 contains 13 residues. Losses at the gene ends were 2 bases for V and 12 bases for J; bases not matched to a gene: 9. Germline V gene lookup returns CDR1 DFQATT and CDR2 SNEGSKA (reference sequence). CDR3 DNA: TGCAGTGCTAGACCCCTTGGGGGGACTAGCCAGTATTTT. It is translated as CSARPLGGTSQYF.

This clonotype was seen only a few times. The rearrangement joins TRBV15 to TRBJ1-5; D unclear. Trimming stripped 5 bases from V and 5 bases from J, with 10 bases between. There are 13 residues in the CDR3. The V gene's germline CDR1 is LNHNV and CDR2 YYDKDF (reference sequence). The DNA for the CDR3 is TGTGCCACCAGCCCTACTAAAGATCAGCCCCAGCATTTT. Translation gives CATSPTKDQPQHF.

The genes are TRBV7-2 and TRBJ1-1; D gene uncertain. The CDR3 is 13 amino acids. The ends were cut back, 0 bases at V and 5 bases at J, with 7 bases in the middle. CDR1 is SGHTA, CDR2 FQGNSA, per germline. CDR3 sequence reads: CASSLAGQTEAFF. The CDR3 DNA is TGTGCCAGCAGCTTAGCGGGTCAGACTGAAGCTTTCTTT.

This clonotype was counted a few times. The rearrangement links TRBV7-2 to TRBJ2-2; D ambiguous. The germline V gene encodes CDR1 SGHTA and CDR2 FQGNSA. V dropped 4 bases and J dropped 2 bases, with 11 bases sitting between them. This CDR3 contains 15 residues. The CDR3 protein is CASSSFGDNTGELFF. In DNA, the CDR3 is TGTGCCAGCAGCTCCTTTGGTGATAACACCGGGGAGCTGTTTTTT.

Note on this clonotype: The junction departs from the called germline gene at one end, perhaps through a read error. The chain uses TRBV3-1 and TRBJ2-4; D gene unclear. There are 12 residues in the CDR3. CDR1 and CDR2 from the germline V gene are LGHDT and YNNKEL (reference sequence). CDR3 DNA: TGTGCCAGCAGCCAAGAAGGCGGAAGCCGGCACTTC. It translates to CASSQEGGSRHF.

The genes are TRBV6-5 and TRBJ1-1; D gene uncertain. Germline V gene data show CDR1 as MNHEY and CDR2 as SVGAGI. V was clipped by 0 bases and J by 3 bases, with 11 bases between them. The CDR3 contains 15 residues. The CDR3 DNA reads TGTGCCAGCAGTTACTCTGCGAGCCACTACACTGAAGCTTTCTTT. Its translation is CASSYSASHYTEAFF.